This record looks at one T cell receptor beta chain sequence and its context. V was clipped by 5 bases and J by 6 bases, with 17 bases between them. CDR3 length: 15 residues. CDR1 and CDR2 (germline): SGHTA, FQGNSA. The data were taken from a study of Graves' ophthalmopathy and Graves' hyperthyroidism. About the study: Samples of peripheral blood were obtained at initial diagnosis, prior to treatment of any kind.

Amplification of the TCR beta CDR3 regions used RNA transcripts (as template). The first-round RT-PCR employed HTBI primers together with the Qiagen OneStep RT-PCR kit. A multiplex PCR was then performed as the second round. One entry per CDR3 protein, called by TCRdb with MiXCR from the multiplex PCR reads. The data contain 230,000 or so distinct CDR3 sequences, around 50% of them singletons. Specimen: peripheral blood. This chain connects TRBV7-2 to TRBJ1-5; tentative D call: TRBD1 (5 bases). The receptor's source is an adult man with Graves' ophthalmopathy. CDR3 DNA sequence: TGTGCCAGCAGCGGGGTGGCGAGTAGGGGTCAGCCCCAGCATTTT. Protein: CASSGVASRGQPQHF.